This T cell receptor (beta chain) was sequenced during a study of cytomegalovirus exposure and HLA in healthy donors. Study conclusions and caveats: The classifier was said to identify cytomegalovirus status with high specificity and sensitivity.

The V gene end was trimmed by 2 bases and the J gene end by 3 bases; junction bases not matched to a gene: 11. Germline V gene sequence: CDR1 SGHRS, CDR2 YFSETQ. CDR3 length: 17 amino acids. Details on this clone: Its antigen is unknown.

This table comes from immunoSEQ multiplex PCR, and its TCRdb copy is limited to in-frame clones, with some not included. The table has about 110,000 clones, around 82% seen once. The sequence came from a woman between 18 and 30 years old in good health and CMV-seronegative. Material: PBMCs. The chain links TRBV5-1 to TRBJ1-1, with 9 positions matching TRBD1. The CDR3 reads CASSFDPWTGVDTEAFF. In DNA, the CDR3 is TGCGCCAGCAGCTTCGATCCATGGACAGGGGTCGACACTGAAGCTTTCTTT.